This TCR beta chain was identified in a study of OX40 agonist ivuxolimab in advanced cancers. Study details: A diagnosis of hepatocellular carcinoma, melanoma, renal cell or head and neck cancer was present in dose-escalation patients.

Only in-frame clones appear in the TCRdb table, and some are missing; sequencing was by immunoSEQ multiplex PCR. Among 85,000 to 130,000 clones listed, approximately 90% were seen once. The sequencing used CD4+ or CD8+ T cells sorted from blood, collected in a trial of the OX40 agonist ivuxolimab. The sequence was obtained from an adult with an advanced solid tumor such as melanoma, head and neck, liver or kidney cancer.

CDR3 DNA: TGTGCCAGTAGTATTTCCCTGGCGGCGGCAACTAATGAAAAACTGTTTTTT. Its translation is CASSISLAAATNEKLFF. The chain has TRBV19 and TRBJ1-4, with D unresolved. With 3 bases removed from V and 0 bases from J, the gap between germline ends came to 14 bases. The CDR3 runs to 17 residues. Germline CDR1 and CDR2: LNHDA and SQIVND (reference sequence). The variable domain in full, completed from reference TRBV19 and TRBJ1-4, reads DGGITQSPKYLFRKEGQNVTLSCEQNLNHDAMYWYRQDPGQGLRLIYYSQIVNDFQKGDIAEGYSVSREKKESFPLTVTSAQKNPTAFYLCASSISLAAATNEKLFFGSGTQLSVL.